Below, 23 T cell receptor beta chains from the same sample are listed, as sequenced in a study of T cell responses to AZD1222 COVID-19 vaccine. The table came from immunoSEQ multiplex PCR; TCRdb's copy has only in-frame clones and leaves some out. The table lists roughly 85,000 clones, 90% of them singletons. This specimen consisted of peripheral blood, obtained 28 days after the second AZD1222 dose. Receptors originate from an adult who received the AZD1222 COVID-19 vaccine.

The chain is built from TRBV3-1 (or the pseudogene TRBV3-2) and TRBJ1-2; weak D call: TRBD1 (5 bases). V was pared by 0 bases and J by 3 bases, with 14 bases between. The CDR3 consists of 16 residues. Germline-derived CDR1 and CDR2 are LGHDT and YNNKEL (reference sequence). The CDR3 protein is CASSQDGRAGDYGYTF. The CDR3, as DNA: TGTGCCAGCAGCCAAGATGGTAGGGCGGGGGACTATGGCTACACCTTC.

This clone was observed a few times. The chain's CDR3 is CASSEALNFGELFF. Here the CDR3 DNA reads TGTGCCAGCAGTGAAGCGTTGAATTTCGGGGAGCTGTTTTTT. The chain recombines TRBV6-1 with TRBJ2-2, with no clear D. CDR3 length: 14 amino acids. Germline V gives CDR1 MNHNS, CDR2 SASEGT. V was shortened by 0 bases and J by 7 bases, with 9 bases between the two germline ends.

CDR3 sequence reads: CASSAGQRGGTEAFF. The CDR3 nucleotides read TGCGCCAGCAGCGCGGGACAGAGGGGCGGGACTGAAGCTTTCTTT. The chain is built from TRBV5-1 and TRBJ1-1; 7 nucleotides line up with TRBD1. This CDR3 is built from 15 residues. Germline loops: CDR1 SGHRS, CDR2 YFSETQ. Trimming at V came to 4 bases and at J to 5 bases, leaving 11 bases not matched to a gene.

Only one count was recorded for this clone. The chain joins TRBV11-2 to TRBJ1-2; TRBD1 matches 8 bases. CDR3 length: 15 residues. The V and J ends lost 6 bases and 8 bases, in that order; junction bases with no gene match: 14. Germline V gene lookup returns CDR1 SGHAT and CDR2 FQNNGV. The CDR3 loop is CASRHPGGPDWGYTF. The DNA for the CDR3 is TGTGCCAGCAGACACCCAGGGGGCCCCGATTGGGGCTACACCTTC.

This rearrangement joins TRBV7-8 to TRBJ1-2; D unclear. V dropped 5 bases and J dropped 3 bases, with 13 bases sitting between them. CDR1 is SGHVS and CDR2 is FQNEAQ in the germline V gene. This CDR3 has 14 amino acids. The CDR3 spells CASSISAGYYGYTF. CDR3 DNA: TGTGCCAGCAGCATTTCGGCAGGCTACTATGGCTACACCTTC.

This sequence joins TRBV6-6 and TRBJ2-5; D unresolved. V lost 6 bases and J 1 base, leaving 15 bases between the germline ends. This CDR3 is built from 15 residues. Looked up from germline, CDR1 is MNHNY and CDR2 is SVGAGI (reference sequence). The CDR3 DNA sequence: TGTGCCAGCAGGTCGGGCTCCCAACCCCAAGAGACCCAGTACTTC. Encoded protein: CASRSGSQPQETQYF.

This chain connects TRBV10-2 to TRBJ2-7; 13 nucleotides line up with TRBD2. Germline-derived CDR1 and CDR2 are WSHSY and SAAADI. V was clipped by 6 bases and J by 4 bases; unmatched bases: 6. The CDR3 extends over 15 amino acids. The CDR3 sequence: CASRLGLAGLYEQYF. For the CDR3, the DNA is TGCGCCAGCAGGTTGGGACTAGCGGGGTTGTACGAGCAGTACTTC.

The V gene is TRBV30, the J gene TRBJ1-5; no clear D gene. CDR3 length: 14 amino acids. Germline values: CDR1 GTSNPN, CDR2 SVGIG (reference sequence). The V and J ends lost 4 bases and 4 bases respectively, with 14 bases between them. The CDR3 region is CAWMSRDFNQPQHF. For the CDR3, the DNA is TGTGCCTGGATGTCTAGGGATTTTAATCAGCCCCAGCATTTT. Based on the CDR3 plus reference TRBV30 and TRBJ1-5, the full variable domain is SQTIHQWPATLVQPVGSPLSLECTVEGTSNPNLYWYRQAAGRGLQLLFYSVGIGQISSEVPQNLSASRPQDRQFILSSKKLLLSDSGFYLCAWMSRDFNQPQHFGDGTRLSIL.

The V gene is TRBV7-9, the J gene TRBJ2-7; 9 bases are shared with TRBD1. Germline trimming cut 3 bases from V and 6 bases from J; bases unmatched to any gene: 9. The CDR3 spans 15 residues. Germline CDR1 reads SEHNR; CDR2 reads FQNEAQ (reference sequence). Written as DNA, the CDR3 is TGTGCCAGCAGCTTTGATCCCGGGACAGGGTCCGAGCAGTACTTC. Its translation: CASSFDPGTGSEQYF.

This chain links TRBV6-2 or TRBV6-3 with TRBJ2-2; D unclear. The CDR3 runs 16 residues. V lost 3 bases and J lost 0, with 11 bases in between. CDR1 is MNHEY and CDR2 is SVGEGT in the germline V gene. CDR3 sequence (DNA): TGTGCCAGCAGTTATTTGAGGAGAACGAACACCGGGGAGCTGTTTTTT. As protein: CASSYLRRTNTGELFF.

This rearrangement joins TRBV6-2 or TRBV6-3 to TRBJ1-5; D ambiguous. The V gene lost 2 bases and the J gene lost 7 bases, with 9 bases spanning the gap. CDR1 is MNHEY and CDR2 is SVGEGT in the germline V gene. This CDR3 contains 13 residues. The DNA for the CDR3 is TGTGCCAGCAGTTACACCGATACCCAGCCCCAGCATTTT. This encodes CASSYTDTQPQHF.

V and J are TRBV7-3 and TRBJ2-2; D is perhaps TRBD1 (6 bases). This CDR3 is built from 15 residues. Germline CDR1 reads SGHTA; CDR2 reads FQGTGA. V was trimmed by 2 bases and J by 2 bases, leaving 9 bases between them. The CDR3 DNA reads as TGTGCCAGCAGCTTATTTGGGACAAACACCGGGGAGCTGTTTTTT. It encodes CASSLFGTNTGELFF. Combining the CDR3 with reference TRBV7-3 and TRBJ2-2 gives the whole variable domain GAGVSQTPSNKVTEKGKYVELRCDPISGHTALYWYRQSLGQGPEFLIYFQGTGAADDSGLPNDRFFAVRPEGSVSTLKIQRTERGDSAVYLCASSLFGTNTGELFFGEGSRLTVL.

V is TRBV6-4 and J is TRBJ2-1, with D unresolved. With 10 bases removed from V and 8 bases from J, the gap between germline ends came to 21 bases. Germline V gene lookup returns CDR1 MRHNA and CDR2 SNTAGT. The CDR3 length is 14 residues. CDR3 residues: CAIFKGEITHEQFF. In nucleotides, the CDR3 is TGTGCCATCTTCAAAGGAGAAATTACCCATGAGCAGTTCTTC.

The chain carries TRBV30 and TRBJ1-5; D may be TRBD1 (5 bases). The V gene lost 2 bases and the J gene lost 4 bases, with 12 bases spanning the gap. The germline CDR1 and CDR2 sequences are GTSNPN and SVGIG (reference sequence). This CDR3 comprises 14 residues. DNA of the CDR3: TGTGCCTGGAGTAACATGGCAGGGAATCAGCCCCAGCATTTT. This translates into CAWSNMAGNQPQHF. Variable domain in full (rest from reference TRBV30 and TRBJ1-5): SQTIHQWPATLVQPVGSPLSLECTVEGTSNPNLYWYRQAAGRGLQLLFYSVGIGQISSEVPQNLSASRPQDRQFILSSKKLLLSDSGFYLCAWSNMAGNQPQHFGDGTRLSIL.

J is TRBJ2-3 and V is TRBV6-1; D not certain. Deletions cut 0 bases from V and 11 bases from J, with 18 bases between. The CDR3 is 15 residues long. Germline V gives CDR1 MNHNS, CDR2 SASEGT. DNA of the CDR3: TGTGCCAGCAGTGAAGCCCAAGCCGCCAGATCTAAGCAGTATTTT. It is translated as CASSEAQAARSKQYF.

The J gene is TRBJ1-3, the V gene TRBV15; D unresolved. V lost 1 base to trimming and J lost 1 base, with 5 bases between them. Germline CDR1 LNHNV, CDR2 YYDKDF (reference sequence). This CDR3 contains 14 residues. CDR3 DNA: TGTGCCACCAGCAGAGGGAGTTCTGGAAACACCATATATTTT. It codes for CATSRGSSGNTIYF.

The gene calls are TRBV7-8 and TRBJ2-5; D is ambiguous. The CDR3 is 16 residues long. Trimming shortened V by 1 base and J by 0 bases, and 12 bases separated the two germline ends. CDR1 SGHVS and CDR2 FQNEAQ come from the germline V gene. Here the CDR3 reads CASSLERVPYQETQYF. The CDR3 DNA follows: TGTGCCAGCAGCTTAGAGCGCGTTCCCTACCAAGAGACCCAGTACTTC.

This chain joins TRBV2 and TRBJ2-5, with 15 bases matching TRBD2. The CDR3 has 15 residues. Germline values: CDR1 SNHLY, CDR2 FYNNEI. Trimming took 7 bases from V and 2 from J; bases not matched to a gene: 2. The CDR3 DNA follows: TGTGCCAGCACTGGGACTAGCGGGGGGCAAGAGACCCAGTACTTC. This codes for CASTGTSGGQETQYF.

The CDR3 region has the DNA TGCGCCAGCAGCTTCACACCGACAGACCTATATAATTCACCCCTCCACTTT. Translation gives CASSFTPTDLYNSPLHF. The J gene is TRBJ1-6, the V gene TRBV5-1, with D perhaps TRBD1 (5 bases). The CDR3 has 17 amino acids. V dropped 2 bases and J dropped 4 bases, with 16 bases sitting between them. CDR1 is SGHRS, CDR2 YFSETQ, per germline.

This clone occurred a few times. The CDR3 DNA sequence: TGTGCCAGCAGTGAACCGGACAGGGTAGTGAATCCCAATCAGCCCCAGCATTTT. Translating gives CASSEPDRVVNPNQPQHF. This chain connects TRBV2 to TRBJ1-5; TRBD1 matches 8 bases. The germline gives CDR1 SNHLY, CDR2 FYNNEI. This CDR3 is built from 18 residues. Trimming at V came to 2 bases and at J to 3 bases, leaving 12 bases not matched to a gene.

The V gene is TRBV5-6, the J gene TRBJ2-1, with TRBD2 matching 9 bases. Per germline, CDR1 SGHDT and CDR2 YYEEEE. V shed 0 bases and J 7 bases; nucleotides not matched to a gene: 11. The CDR3 covers 17 residues. Here the CDR3 DNA reads TGTGCCAGCAGCTTGGGAGGTAGCGGGAGTACGGGGAATGAGCAGTTCTTC. It yields the protein CASSLGGSGSTGNEQFF.

The rearrangement links TRBV7-2 to TRBJ2-7; 14 nucleotides agree with TRBD2. Germline-derived CDR1 and CDR2 are SGHTA and FQGNSA. The trim removed 4 bases at V and 6 bases at J, leaving 5 bases unmatched. The CDR3 extends over 15 amino acids. CDR3 region: CASSSGGLAGAEQYF. CDR3 in DNA: TGTGCCAGCAGCTCGGGGGGACTAGCGGGAGCCGAGCAGTACTTC.

V and J are TRBV4-1 and TRBJ2-7; TRBD2 aligns across 12 bases. J gave up 5 bases and V 3 bases, and 11 bases lay outside the gene matches. CDR1 is MGHRA, CDR2 YSYEKL, per germline. The CDR3 is 17 amino acids. CDR3 residues: CASSQIDLGLAGHEQYF. The DNA for the CDR3 is TGCGCCAGCAGCCAGATCGACCTGGGACTAGCGGGCCACGAGCAGTACTTC.